This TCR beta chain was recorded in a study of T cell changes during pregnancy in multiple sclerosis. From germline, CDR1 is SNHLY and CDR2 FYNNEI. CDR3 size: 13 residues. With V trimmed by 1 base and J by 7 bases, 3 bases remained unmatched. Some clones are missing from TCRdb's copy, which holds only in-frame ones; the method was immunoSEQ multiplex PCR. The table lists some 60,000 clones, 93% of them singletons. The chain carries TRBV2 and TRBJ2-7; TRBD2 aligns across 8 bases. The sequences come from peripheral blood, collected after pregnancy. The source of this sequence is a female donor with multiple sclerosis, enrolled in a pregnancy study. As DNA, the CDR3 is TGTGCCAGCAGTGAAGAGCGGGGGCGGGAGCAGTACTTC. It encodes CASSEERGREQYF.